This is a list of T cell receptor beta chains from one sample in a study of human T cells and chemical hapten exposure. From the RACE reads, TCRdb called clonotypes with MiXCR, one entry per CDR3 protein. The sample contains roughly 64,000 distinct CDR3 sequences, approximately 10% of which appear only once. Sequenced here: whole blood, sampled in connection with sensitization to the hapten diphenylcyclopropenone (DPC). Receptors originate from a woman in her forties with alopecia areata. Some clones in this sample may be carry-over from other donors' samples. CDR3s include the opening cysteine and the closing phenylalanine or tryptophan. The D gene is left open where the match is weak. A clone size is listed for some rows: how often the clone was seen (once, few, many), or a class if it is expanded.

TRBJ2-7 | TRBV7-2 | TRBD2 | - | CASSLGRLAEAYEQYF | TGTGCCAGCAGCTTGGGGCGACTAGCGGAAGCCTACGAGCAGTACTTC
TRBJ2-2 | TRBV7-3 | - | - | CASSARPGYTGELFF | TGTGCCAGCAGCGCAAGGCCGGGATACACCGGGGAGCTGTTTTTT
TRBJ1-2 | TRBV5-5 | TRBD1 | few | CASSSGTGDGYTF | TGTGCCAGCAGCTCAGGGACAGGGGATGGCTACACCTTC
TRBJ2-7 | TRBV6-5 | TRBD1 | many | CASSYRTGISYEQYF | TGTGCCAGCAGTTACAGGACAGGGATCTCCTACGAGCAGTACTTC
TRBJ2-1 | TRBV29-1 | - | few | CSVDGLKGEQFF | TGCAGCGTTGATGGCCTAAAGGGTGAGCAGTTCTTC
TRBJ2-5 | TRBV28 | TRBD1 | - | CASSLSGTGLQETQYF | TGTGCCAGCAGTCTTTCCGGGACAGGACTCCAAGAGACCCAGTACTTC
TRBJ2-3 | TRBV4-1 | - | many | CASSQDRSLADTQYF | TGCGCCAGCAGCCAAGATCGATCACTAGCAGATACGCAGTATTTT
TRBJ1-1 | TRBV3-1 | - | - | CASSRMSGLGTEAFF | TGTGCCAGCAGCCGAATGTCAGGCCTGGGGACTGAAGCTTTCTTT
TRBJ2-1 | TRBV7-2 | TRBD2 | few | CASSLSTSWGDEQFF | TGTGCCAGCAGCTTATCGACTAGCTGGGGAGATGAGCAGTTCTTC
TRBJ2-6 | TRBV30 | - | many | CALRGISSGANVLTF | TGTGCCTTACGGGGGATAAGCTCTGGGGCCAACGTCCTGACTTTC
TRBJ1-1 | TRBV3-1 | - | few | CASSSRPGPNTEAFF | TGTGCCAGCAGCTCCCGACCAGGTCCGAACACTGAAGCTTTCTTT
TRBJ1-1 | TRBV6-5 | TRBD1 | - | CASSLGTGGTEAFF | TGTGCCAGCAGTCTAGGGACAGGGGGTACTGAAGCTTTCTTT
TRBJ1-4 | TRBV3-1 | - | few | CASSQAAGRSEKLFF | TGTGCCAGCAGCCAAGCGGCAGGGAGGAGTGAAAAACTGTTTTTT
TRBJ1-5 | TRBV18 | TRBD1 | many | CASSWDRDQPQHF | TGTGCCAGCTCCTGGGACAGGGATCAGCCCCAGCATTTT
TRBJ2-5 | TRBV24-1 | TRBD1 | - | CATSEGRQGLHETQYF | TGTGCCACCAGTGAGGGGAGACAGGGTTTGCACGAGACCCAGTACTTC
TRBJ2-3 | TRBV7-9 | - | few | CASSQTTDTQYF | TGTGCCAGCAGCCAGACGACAGATACGCAGTATTTT
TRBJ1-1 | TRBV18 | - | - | CASSPPTVPGAFF | TGTGCCAGCTCACCACCGACCGTTCCGGGGGCTTTCTTT
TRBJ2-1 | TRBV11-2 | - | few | CASSLSLSSGNNEQFF | TGTGCCAGCAGCTTAAGTCTCTCTTCGGGAAACAATGAGCAGTTCTTC
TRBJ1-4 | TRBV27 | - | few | CASSTNRVNEKLFF | TGTGCCAGCAGTACTAACAGAGTTAATGAAAAACTGTTTTTT
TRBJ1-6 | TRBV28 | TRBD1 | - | CASSGGQGRSPLHF | TGTGCCAGCTCGGGGGGACAGGGCCGGTCACCCCTCCACTTT
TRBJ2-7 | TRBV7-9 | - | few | CASSLVNLEQYF | TGTGCCAGCAGCTTAGTCAACCTCGAGCAGTACTTC
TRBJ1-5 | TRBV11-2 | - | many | CASSLDVAGSQPQHF | TGTGCCAGCAGCTTAGATGTGGCAGGGAGTCAGCCCCAGCATTTT
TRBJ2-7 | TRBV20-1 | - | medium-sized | CSAKTRWDEQYF | TGCAGTGCTAAGACACGGTGGGACGAGCAGTACTTC
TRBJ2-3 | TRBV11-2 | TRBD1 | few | CASTRDRNTDTQYF | TGTGCCAGCACCCGGGACAGAAACACAGATACGCAGTATTTT
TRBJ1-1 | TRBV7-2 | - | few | CASSLHRDKSEAFF | TGTGCCAGCAGCTTACACAGGGATAAGTCTGAAGCTTTCTTT
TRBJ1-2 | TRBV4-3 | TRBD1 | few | CASSQDLPTGHPPLGYGYTF | TGCGCCAGCAGCCAAGACCTCCCGACAGGGCACCCACCCCTGGGTTATGGCTACACCTTC
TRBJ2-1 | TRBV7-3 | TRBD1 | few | CASSLIQGNEQFF | TGTGCCAGCAGCTTAATACAGGGGAATGAGCAGTTCTTC
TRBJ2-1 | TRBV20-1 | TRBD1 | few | CSARDSGQGYNEQFF | TGCAGTGCTAGAGATTCGGGACAGGGCTACAATGAGCAGTTCTTC
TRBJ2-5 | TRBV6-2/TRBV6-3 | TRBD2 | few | CASIRAGGQETQYF | TGTGCCAGCATTCGAGCGGGGGGGCAAGAGACCCAGTACTTC
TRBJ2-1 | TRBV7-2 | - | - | CASSQQGSYNEQFF | TGTGCCAGCAGCCAGCAGGGGTCCTACAATGAGCAGTTCTTC
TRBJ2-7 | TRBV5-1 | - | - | CASSSDREGIYEQYF | TGCGCCAGCAGCTCGGACAGGGAGGGGATTTACGAGCAGTACTTC
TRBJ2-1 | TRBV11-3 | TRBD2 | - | CASSLTGTSGTTYNEQFF | TGTGCCAGCAGCCTCACAGGGACTAGCGGGACTACCTACAATGAGCAGTTCTTC
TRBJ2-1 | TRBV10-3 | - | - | CAISEGDSYNEQFF | TGTGCCATCAGTGAAGGAGACTCCTACAATGAGCAGTTCTTC
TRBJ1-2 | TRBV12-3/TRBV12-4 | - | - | CASSRFSGASANYGYTF | TGTGCCAGCAGTAGGTTCTCGGGGGCCTCAGCTAACTATGGCTACACCTTC
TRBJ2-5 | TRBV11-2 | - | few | CASSLGSIPSGETQYF | TGTGCCAGCAGCTTAGGATCAATCCCAAGTGGAGAGACCCAGTACTTC
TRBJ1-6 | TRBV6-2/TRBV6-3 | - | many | CASSYSRGRDSPLHF | TGTGCCAGCAGTTACTCGAGAGGCAGGGATTCACCCCTCCACTTT
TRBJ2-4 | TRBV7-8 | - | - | CASRGGDIKNIQYF | TGTGCCAGCAGAGGGGGGGACATTAAAAACATTCAGTACTTC